The rows below give T cell receptor beta chains drawn from one sample of a study of blood T cells in healthy people across ages. TCRdb reanalysed the 5' RACE reads using MiXCR and keeps one entry per CDR3 protein. In the table there are about 1.1 million distinct CDR3 sequences, approximately 38% of which are singletons. Source material: blood. These receptor sequences come from a man aged 18 to 35 in good health. CDR3s include the opening cysteine and the closing phenylalanine or tryptophan. A D gene is named only where the DNA matches it firmly. The listing skips clone size in some rows; elsewhere it reads once, few, many or a size class.

clone size: .; D gene: .; V gene: TRBV6-2/TRBV6-3; J gene: TRBJ2-7; CDR3 protein: CASNKLGEQYF; CDR3 DNA: TGTGCCAGCAACAAACTGGGCGAGCAGTACTTC
clone size: .; D gene: TRBD1; V gene: TRBV20-1; J gene: TRBJ2-3; CDR3 protein: CSAVQGASDTQYF; CDR3 DNA: TGCAGTGCAGTACAGGGGGCGTCAGATACGCAGTATTTT
clone size: .; D gene: TRBD2; V gene: TRBV5-1; J gene: TRBJ2-1; CDR3 protein: CASSLPRTASGTSEFNEQFF; CDR3 DNA: TGCGCCAGCAGCTTGCCCCGGACAGCTAGCGGGACTAGCGAGTTTAATGAGCAGTTCTTC
clone size: .; D gene: TRBD2; V gene: TRBV7-2; J gene: TRBJ2-4; CDR3 protein: CASSHRSSGIGDIQYF; CDR3 DNA: TGTGCCAGCAGCCACCGGTCTAGCGGGATCGGGGACATTCAGTACTTC
clone size: .; D gene: .; V gene: TRBV20-1; J gene: TRBJ1-5; CDR3 protein: CSGRGNQPQHF; CDR3 DNA: TGCAGTGGACGGGGCAATCAGCCCCAGCATTTT
clone size: few; D gene: TRBD1; V gene: TRBV12-3/TRBV12-4; J gene: TRBJ1-5; CDR3 protein: CASSSQGGRPQHF; CDR3 DNA: TGTGCCAGCAGCTCCCAGGGGGGAAGGCCCCAGCATTTT
clone size: .; D gene: .; V gene: TRBV12-3/TRBV12-4; J gene: TRBJ1-1; CDR3 protein: CATTRSGAEAFF; CDR3 DNA: TGTGCCACCACGCGGAGTGGGGCTGAAGCTTTCTTT
clone size: .; D gene: .; V gene: TRBV20-1; J gene: TRBJ2-2; CDR3 protein: CSARAGNTGELFF; CDR3 DNA: TGCAGTGCTAGAGCGGGGAACACCGGGGAGCTGTTTTTT
clone size: .; D gene: TRBD1; V gene: TRBV20-1; J gene: TRBJ1-1; CDR3 protein: CSPKFIDRGGTEAFF; CDR3 DNA: TGCAGCCCTAAATTTATCGACAGGGGAGGGACTGAAGCTTTCTTT
clone size: .; D gene: .; V gene: TRBV23-1; J gene: TRBJ1-5; CDR3 protein: CASSHVCGGNQPQHF; CDR3 DNA: TGCGCCAGCAGTCATGTGTGCGGGGGCAATCAGCCCCAGCATTTT
clone size: .; D gene: .; V gene: TRBV3-1; J gene: TRBJ1-2; CDR3 protein: CASSQVPQSNYGYTF; CDR3 DNA: TGTGCCAGCAGCCAAGTTCCCCAGTCTAACTATGGCTACACCTTC
clone size: .; D gene: TRBD1; V gene: TRBV12-3/TRBV12-4; J gene: TRBJ2-4; CDR3 protein: CASSTDRGPPEQYF; CDR3 DNA: TGTGCCAGCAGCACGGACAGGGGGCCTCCGGAGCAGTACTTC
clone size: few; D gene: .; V gene: TRBV20-1; J gene: TRBJ2-5; CDR3 protein: CSAGGRNWDAQYF; CDR3 DNA: TGCAGTGCTGGGGGCCGGAATTGGGATGCCCAGTACTTC
clone size: few; D gene: .; V gene: TRBV27; J gene: TRBJ1-2; CDR3 protein: CASGPCPGDYGYTF; CDR3 DNA: TGTGCCAGCGGCCCATGTCCAGGGGACTATGGCTACACCTTC
clone size: .; D gene: .; V gene: TRBV10-3; J gene: TRBJ1-2; CDR3 protein: CAIAADHYGYTF; CDR3 DNA: TGTGCCATCGCGGCGGACCACTATGGCTACACCTTC
clone size: .; D gene: TRBD1; V gene: TRBV7-2; J gene: TRBJ2-1; CDR3 protein: CASSLSGAGGEQFF; CDR3 DNA: TGTGCCAGCAGCTTATCCGGGGCAGGGGGTGAGCAGTTCTTC
clone size: .; D gene: TRBD2; V gene: TRBV6-6; J gene: TRBJ2-7; CDR3 protein: CASSKGTSGNEQYF; CDR3 DNA: TGTGCCAGCAGTAAGGGGACTAGCGGAAACGAGCAGTACTTC
clone size: .; D gene: TRBD1; V gene: TRBV7-8; J gene: TRBJ1-6; CDR3 protein: CASSFEDRDNSPLHF; CDR3 DNA: TGTGCCAGCAGCTTCGAGGACAGGGATAATTCACCCCTCCACTTT
clone size: few; D gene: TRBD1; V gene: TRBV7-9; J gene: TRBJ2-7; CDR3 protein: CASSSEGQSYEQYF; CDR3 DNA: TGTGCCAGCAGCTCAGAGGGACAGTCCTACGAGCAGTACTTC
clone size: .; D gene: .; V gene: TRBV20-1; J gene: TRBJ1-2; CDR3 protein: CSAGPGGTLYSKGYTF; CDR3 DNA: TGCAGTGCGGGTCCCGGGGGGACTCTCTACAGTAAGGGCTACACCTTC
clone size: .; D gene: .; V gene: TRBV25-1; J gene: TRBJ2-1; CDR3 protein: CASSEFRPLPYNEQFF; CDR3 DNA: TGTGCCAGCAGTGAATTCCGACCGTTACCCTACAATGAGCAGTTCTTC
clone size: .; D gene: .; V gene: TRBV9; J gene: TRBJ2-3; CDR3 protein: CASSYTSVAADTQYF; CDR3 DNA: TGTGCCAGCAGCTACACCTCGGTAGCTGCAGATACGCAGTATTTT
clone size: .; D gene: .; V gene: TRBV6-5; J gene: TRBJ1-1; CDR3 protein: CASNLYGGADGTEAFF; CDR3 DNA: TGTGCCAGCAACCTCTACGGAGGGGCCGATGGGACTGAAGCTTTCTTT
clone size: .; D gene: TRBD2; V gene: TRBV7-6; J gene: TRBJ2-5; CDR3 protein: CASSCRLAETQYF; CDR3 DNA: TGTGCCAGCAGCTGCAGACTAGCCGAGACCCAGTACTTC
clone size: .; D gene: .; V gene: TRBV2; J gene: TRBJ1-5; CDR3 protein: CASSEHFIRGQPQHF; CDR3 DNA: TGTGCCAGCAGTGAACACTTCATCAGGGGTCAGCCCCAGCATTTT
clone size: .; D gene: .; V gene: TRBV6-2/TRBV6-3; J gene: TRBJ2-5; CDR3 protein: CASSYRILVRHLTANEQYF; CDR3 DNA: TGTGCCAGCAGTTACCGTATACTCGTTCGACACTTAACCGCCAATGAGCAGTACTTC
clone size: .; D gene: TRBD2; V gene: TRBV28; J gene: TRBJ2-1; CDR3 protein: CASSFGGGLSYNEQFF; CDR3 DNA: TGTGCCAGCAGTTTCGGGGGGGGGCTCTCCTACAATGAGCAGTTCTTC
clone size: .; D gene: .; V gene: TRBV21-1; J gene: TRBJ2-3; CDR3 protein: CASSNSSPGGKDTQYF; CDR3 DNA: TGTGCCAGCAGCAATAGCTCTCCAGGGGGTAAAGATACGCAGTATTTT
clone size: .; D gene: .; V gene: TRBV5-4; J gene: TRBJ1-4; CDR3 protein: CASSLTSENEKLFF; CDR3 DNA: TGTGCCAGCAGCTTAACATCAGAGAATGAAAAACTGTTTTTT
clone size: .; D gene: TRBD1; V gene: TRBV11-1; J gene: TRBJ2-1; CDR3 protein: CTSSLEGQGSYNEQFF; CDR3 DNA: TGTACCAGCAGCTTAGAAGGACAGGGGAGCTACAATGAGCAGTTCTTC
clone size: few; D gene: .; V gene: TRBV7-2; J gene: TRBJ2-3; CDR3 protein: CASSRLRIGRYPDTQYF; CDR3 DNA: TGTGCCAGCAGCAGACTACGTATTGGCAGGTACCCAGATACGCAGTATTTT
clone size: few; D gene: TRBD1; V gene: TRBV7-8; J gene: TRBJ1-2; CDR3 protein: CASSFRSGQDYGYTF; CDR3 DNA: TGTGCCAGCAGCTTCCGGTCGGGACAGGACTATGGCTACACCTTC
clone size: .; D gene: .; V gene: TRBV20-1; J gene: TRBJ2-1; CDR3 protein: CSASSSAPRYNEQFF; CDR3 DNA: TGCAGTGCTAGTTCTAGCGCGCCCCGCTACAATGAGCAGTTCTTC
clone size: many; D gene: .; V gene: TRBV20-1; J gene: TRBJ2-3; CDR3 protein: CSANPLDTDTDTQYF; CDR3 DNA: TGCAGTGCAAACCCCCTAGACACCGACACAGATACGCAGTATTTT
clone size: few; D gene: .; V gene: TRBV5-6; J gene: TRBJ2-5; CDR3 protein: CASRYRDGQETQYF; CDR3 DNA: TGTGCCAGCAGATACCGGGACGGTCAAGAGACCCAGTACTTC
clone size: few; D gene: .; V gene: TRBV7-9; J gene: TRBJ1-1; CDR3 protein: CASSLKGGRTEAFF; CDR3 DNA: TGTGCCAGCAGCTTAAAGGGGGGGCGCACTGAAGCTTTCTTT
clone size: .; D gene: .; V gene: TRBV29-1; J gene: TRBJ1-1; CDR3 protein: CSVEAGWNTEAFF; CDR3 DNA: TGCAGCGTTGAGGCGGGCTGGAACACTGAAGCTTTCTTT
clone size: few; D gene: .; V gene: TRBV11-1; J gene: TRBJ2-1; CDR3 protein: CASSLEVGVNEQFF; CDR3 DNA: TGTGCCAGCAGCTTAGAGGTGGGGGTGAATGAGCAGTTCTTC
clone size: .; D gene: .; V gene: TRBV7-9; J gene: TRBJ2-1; CDR3 protein: CASSKSQGRLLTYNEQFF; CDR3 DNA: TGTGCCAGCAGTAAGTCCCAAGGGCGGCTCTTAACCTACAATGAGCAGTTCTTC
clone size: .; D gene: .; V gene: TRBV7-3; J gene: TRBJ2-3; CDR3 protein: CASSLSLRGTAITDTQYF; CDR3 DNA: TGTGCCAGCAGCTTAAGTCTGCGCGGTACCGCCATAACAGATACGCAGTATTTT
clone size: few; D gene: .; V gene: TRBV20-1; J gene: TRBJ2-5; CDR3 protein: CSASYQETQYF; CDR3 DNA: TGCAGTGCTAGTTACCAAGAGACCCAGTACTTC
clone size: few; D gene: .; V gene: TRBV4-1; J gene: TRBJ1-1; CDR3 protein: CASNLIPELNTEAFF; CDR3 DNA: TGCGCCAGCAACCTTATCCCGGAGCTGAACACTGAAGCTTTCTTT
clone size: .; D gene: TRBD1; V gene: TRBV13; J gene: TRBJ2-5; CDR3 protein: CASSQPLTGKDGTQYF; CDR3 DNA: TGTGCCAGCAGTCAACCCCTGACAGGGAAGGATGGGACCCAGTACTTC
clone size: few; D gene: .; V gene: TRBV2; J gene: TRBJ2-7; CDR3 protein: CATQAFTEQYF; CDR3 DNA: TGTGCCACCCAAGCGTTCACGGAGCAGTACTTC